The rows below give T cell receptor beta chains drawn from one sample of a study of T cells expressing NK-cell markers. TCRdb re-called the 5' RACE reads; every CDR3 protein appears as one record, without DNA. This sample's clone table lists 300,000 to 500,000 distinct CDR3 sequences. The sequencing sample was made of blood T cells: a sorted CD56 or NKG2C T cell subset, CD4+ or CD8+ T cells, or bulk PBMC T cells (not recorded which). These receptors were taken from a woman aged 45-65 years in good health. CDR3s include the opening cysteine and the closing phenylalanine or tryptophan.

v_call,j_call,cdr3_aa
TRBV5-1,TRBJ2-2,CASGSGLDTGELFF
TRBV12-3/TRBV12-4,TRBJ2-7,CASSFTVGHEQYF
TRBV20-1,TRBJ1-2,CSARDPARGVYGYTF
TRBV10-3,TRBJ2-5,CAISESTGQTQYF
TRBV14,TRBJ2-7,CASSQDPGGFYEQYF
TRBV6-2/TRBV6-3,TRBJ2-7,CASTATSGNGEQYF
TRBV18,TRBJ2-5,CASSPPAPWDKGTQYF
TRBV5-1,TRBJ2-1,CASSTGTDGVEQFF
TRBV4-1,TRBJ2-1,CASSSTERSYNEQFF
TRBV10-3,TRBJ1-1,CAISVLNTEAFF
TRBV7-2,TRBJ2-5,CASSYNMETQYF
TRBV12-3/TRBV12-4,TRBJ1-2,CASSFGRGIGYGYTF
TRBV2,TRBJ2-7,CASSVQPQSGYF
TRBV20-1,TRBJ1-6,CSARDARTGRSALHF
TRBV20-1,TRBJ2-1,CSARFWLAGSYNEQFF
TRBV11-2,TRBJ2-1,CASSRSAGEQFF
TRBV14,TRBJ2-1,CASSQDPVRSNEQFF
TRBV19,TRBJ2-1,CASSIPVGLGVRYNEQFF
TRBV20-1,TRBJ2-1,CSARGPPSGKRSYNEQFF
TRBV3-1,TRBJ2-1,CASRSGRDYNEQFF
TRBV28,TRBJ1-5,CASSLGVGVNQPQHF
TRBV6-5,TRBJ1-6,CASRNKGNSPLHF
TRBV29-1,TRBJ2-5,CSVYAPGLQGTQYF
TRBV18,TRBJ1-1,CASLTSMDSEAFF
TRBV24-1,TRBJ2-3,CATSDRTDRGRMDTQYF
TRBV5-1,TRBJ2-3,CASSLDRGGGFTDTQYF
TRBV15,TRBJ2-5,CATSLTSAQSPQYF
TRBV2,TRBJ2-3,CASSDRGRGTGDTQYF
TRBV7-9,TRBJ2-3,CASIAKLTADTQYF
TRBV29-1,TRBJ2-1,CSQSSASYNEQFF
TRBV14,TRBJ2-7,CASSQRGQGAISAYEQYF
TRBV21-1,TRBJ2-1,CASSRLRLAVYNEQFF
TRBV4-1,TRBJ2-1,CASSEAHGVEQFF
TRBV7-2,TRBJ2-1,CASSLGSGVGDNEQFF